This T cell receptor beta chain is drawn from a study of human T cells and chemical hapten exposure. Whole-study findings and limits: Patch test score was positively correlated with the counts of TCRs that had expanded at PT1.

In the case of this clonotype: As yet, its antigen is unknown.

Germline loops: CDR1 ENHRY, CDR2 SYGVKD. The CDR3 contains 12 residues. V lost 4 bases, J lost 10 bases, and 11 bases lay in between. In TCRdb, the RACE reads were re-called with MiXCR into one record per CDR3 protein. The sample holds 150,000 to 200,000 distinct CDR3 sequences; about 27% are singletons and the top ten take around 2.3%. As to time point: patch test 3, about 24 weeks after DPC sensitization. Treatment described: therapeutic diphenylcyclopropenone sensitization with weekly scalp DPC. This clonotype originated in a woman aged 18 to 35 with alopecia areata. Some clones in this sample may be carry-over from other donors' samples. The sample was whole blood, taken in connection with sensitization to the hapten diphenylcyclopropenone (DPC). The genes are TRBV10-3 and TRBJ2-1, with a possible D match to TRBD2 (5 bases). In DNA form, the CDR3 reads TGTGCCATCAGTGTAGGAGGAGAGGAGCAGTTCTTC. As protein: CAISVGGEEQFF.